The sequence of this T cell receptor (beta chain) was determined in a study of T cells in Graves' hyperthyroidism and ophthalmopathy. TCR beta CDR3 regions were amplified from RNA transcripts. When the TCR CDR3 underwent first-round RT-PCR, the HTBI primer set was used. TCRdb analysed the multiplex PCR reads with MiXCR anew, one entry per CDR3 protein. Among around 400,000 distinct CDR3 sequences listed, roughly 15% were seen once. Trimming cost V 5 bases and J 4 bases; bases outside gene matches: 12. This CDR3 is built from 16 residues. The study left out patients who had uncontrolled infection, other autoimmune disease, pregnancy or lactation. The source of the PBMCs was over 8.5 ml of fresh peripheral blood.

The V call is TRBV12-3 or TRBV12-4, the J call TRBJ1-1; 8 nucleotides agree with TRBD1. Sequencing was carried out using blood. This receptor was taken from a woman aged 55-70 years with Graves' ophthalmopathy. CDR3 in DNA: TGTGCCAGCAGTAACATAGGGGACAGGAGGGCCACTGAAGCTTTCTTT. Protein product: CASSNIGDRRATEAFF.